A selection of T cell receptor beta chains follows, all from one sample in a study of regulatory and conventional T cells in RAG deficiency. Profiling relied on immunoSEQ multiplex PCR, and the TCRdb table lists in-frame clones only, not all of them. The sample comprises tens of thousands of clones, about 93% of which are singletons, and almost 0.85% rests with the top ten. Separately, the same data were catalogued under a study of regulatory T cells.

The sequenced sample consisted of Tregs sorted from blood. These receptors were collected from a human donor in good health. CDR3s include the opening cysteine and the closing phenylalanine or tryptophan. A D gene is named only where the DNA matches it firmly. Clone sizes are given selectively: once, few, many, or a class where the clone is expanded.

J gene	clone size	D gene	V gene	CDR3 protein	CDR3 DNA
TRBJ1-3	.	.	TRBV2	CASSERPGGLSGNTIYF	TGTGCCAGCAGTGAACGTCCAGGTGGACTCTCTGGAAACACCATATATTTT
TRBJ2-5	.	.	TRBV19	CASSALFGRRWTQYF	TGTGCCAGTAGTGCCTTGTTTGGGAGGCGGTGGACCCAGTACTTC
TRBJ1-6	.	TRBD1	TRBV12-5	CASGLSPHRTGGLSPLHF	TGTGCTAGTGGTTTGTCCCCTCATCGGACAGGGGGCTTATCACCCCTCCACTTT
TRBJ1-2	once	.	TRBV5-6	CASSAGLRYTF	TGTGCCAGCAGCGCCGGTTTGAGGTACACCTTC
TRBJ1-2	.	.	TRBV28	CVSLSRTSYGYTF	TGTGTCAGCCTGAGCCGGACCTCCTATGGCTACACCTTC
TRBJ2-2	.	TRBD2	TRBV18	CASSPTSGGPNTGELFF	TGTGCCAGCTCACCGACTAGCGGGGGCCCGAACACCGGGGAGCTGTTTTTT
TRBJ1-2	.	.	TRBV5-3	CARSFSQGFGGYTF	TGTGCCAGAAGCTTCTCTCAGGGGTTTGGTGGCTACACCTTC
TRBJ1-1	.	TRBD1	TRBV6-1	CASSERQGMNTEAFF	TGTGCCAGCAGTGAACGACAGGGAATGAACACTGAAGCTTTCTTT
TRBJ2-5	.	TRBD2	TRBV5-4	CASSLRTSRYQETQYF	TGTGCCAGCAGCCTGAGGACTAGCCGGTACCAAGAGACCCAGTACTTC
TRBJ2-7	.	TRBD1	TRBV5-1	CASSRDRTYEQYF	TGCGCCAGCAGCAGGGACAGAACCTACGAGCAGTACTTC